The 13 T cell receptor beta chains below were found in one sample sequenced in a study of blood T cells in healthy people across ages. A second about 6 to 12 cycle PCR used barcoded and J-beta primers. TCRdb reanalysed the 5' RACE reads using MiXCR and keeps one entry per CDR3 protein. The data contain over 1.5 million distinct CDR3 sequences, around half of them seen just once; the ten biggest clones take up roughly 2%. The sequencing input was blood. The receptors originated from a woman aged 40 to 50 in good health.

This chain uses TRBV13 with TRBJ2-7; 11 bases map to TRBD2. J gave up 6 bases and V 5 bases, and 9 bases lay outside the gene matches. CDR1 and CDR2 (germline): PRHDT, FYEKMQ (reference sequence). The CDR3 covers 15 residues. The CDR3 coding sequence is TGTGCCAGCAGCGTAGATCCCGGGACTAGCGGCGAGCAGTACTTC. Its protein product is CASSVDPGTSGEQYF. Drawing the rest from reference TRBV13 and TRBJ2-7, the complete variable domain is AAGVIQSPRHLIKEKRETATLKCYPIPRHDTVYWYQQGPGQDPQFLISFYEKMQSDKGSIPDRFSAQQFSDYHSELNMSSLELGDSALYFCASSVDPGTSGEQYFGPGTRLTVT.

The chain has TRBV28 and TRBJ1-6, with 9 bases that match TRBD1. V lost 5 bases to trimming and J lost 9 bases; unmatched junction nucleotides: 8. Germline lookup yields CDR1 MDHEN and CDR2 SYDVKM. CDR3 length: 15 residues. The CDR3 coding sequence is TGTGCCAGCAGTACCCAACAGGGGGCGAGTTCACCCCTCCACTTT. Its protein is CASSTQQGASSPLHF.

Ten or more counts support this clonotype. This sequence joins TRBV28 and TRBJ2-7; either TRBD1 or TRBD2 may fit D (5 bases each). Trimming shortened V by 7 bases and J by 3 bases, and 10 bases separated the two germline ends. Germline V gives CDR1 MDHEN, CDR2 SYDVKM. The CDR3 spans 12 residues. CDR3 amino acids: CASKGPIYEQYF. CDR3 in DNA: TGTGCCAGCAAGGGACCCATCTACGAGCAGTACTTC.

The chain employs TRBV7-2 and TRBJ2-1; 11 nucleotides match TRBD2. CDR1 is SGHTA, CDR2 FQGNSA, per germline. With V trimmed by 5 bases and J by 4 bases, 7 bases remained unmatched. CDR3 length: 16 amino acids. The CDR3 coding sequence is TGTGCCAGCAGCCGCTCTAGCGGGGGGCCATACAATGAGCAGTTCTTC. Amino acids: CASSRSSGGPYNEQFF.

The rearrangement uses TRBV20-1 and TRBJ2-2; 11 nucleotides match TRBD2. CDR1 is DFQATT, CDR2 SNEGSKA, per germline (reference sequence). The CDR3 spans 17 residues. V lost 0 bases, J lost 4 bases, and 7 bases stayed unmatched. The chain's CDR3 is CSARDLTSGDVTGELFF. CDR3 nucleotide sequence: TGCAGTGCTAGAGATCTGACTAGCGGGGATGTCACCGGGGAGCTGTTTTTT.

The J gene is TRBJ2-5, the V gene TRBV12-3 or TRBV12-4; possible D gene TRBD1, 6 bases. Trimming removed 3 bases from V and 11 bases from J, with 19 bases in between. The length of the CDR3 is 14 residues. The CDR3 bases are TGTGCCAGCAGTTTGCTGACAGGCTTGGGTGAGCAGTACTTC. Its protein product is CASSLLTGLGEQYF.

This clonotype was observed a few times. V and J are TRBV7-6 and TRBJ2-5; 8 bases match TRBD1. From germline, CDR1 is SGHVS and CDR2 FNYEAQ. Losses at the gene ends were 1 base for V and 5 bases for J; bases not matched to a gene: 6. CDR3 length: 15 residues. The CDR3: CASSLVQGAWETQYF. CDR3 DNA sequence: TGTGCCAGCAGCTTAGTTCAGGGGGCATGGGAGACCCAGTACTTC.

This clonotype was found once. The chain carries TRBV9 and TRBJ2-5; D perhaps matches TRBD2 (6 bases). The CDR3 spans 13 residues. Trimming pared 0 bases from V and 5 bases from J, leaving 8 bases between. In germline, CDR1 is SGDLS, CDR2 YYNGEE. The CDR3 DNA is TGTGCCAGCAGCGTAGCCCTAGCGGAGACCCAGTACTTC. It codes for CASSVALAETQYF.

This rearrangement joins TRBV4-2 to TRBJ1-2, with unresolved D. Germline V gene data show CDR1 as LGHNA and CDR2 as YNFKEQ. V was shortened by 4 bases and J by 8 bases, with 11 bases between the two germline ends. The CDR3 loop spans 12 amino acids. CDR3 sequence: CASSLGSEGYTF. The CDR3 region has the DNA TGTGCCAGCAGCCTGGGGTCGGAGGGCTACACCTTC.

The chain employs TRBV20-1 and TRBJ2-4; 8 bases line up with TRBD1. Judging by the DNA end, TRBJ2-7 fits better; the J call may be wrong. This CDR3 is built from 13 residues. CDR1 and CDR2 (germline): DFQATT, SNEGSKA (reference sequence). The CDR3, as DNA: TGCAGTGCTAGAGAGACAGGGGACTACGAGCAGTACTTC. Translation gives CSARETGDYEQYF.

The chain carries TRBV4-2 and TRBJ1-1; perhaps TRBD1 as D (5 bases). Per germline, CDR1 LGHNA and CDR2 YNFKEQ. Trimming took off 2 bases at V and 1 base at J, with 14 bases between the two ends. This CDR3 is built from 16 residues. CDR3 amino acids: CASSQNQGYPNTEAFF. The CDR3, as DNA: TGTGCCAGCAGCCAAAATCAGGGCTACCCGAACACTGAAGCTTTCTTT.

Only a few counts were recorded for this clonotype. The rearrangement links TRBV10-3 to TRBJ2-1, with 9 bases fitting TRBD2. The V gene's germline CDR1 is ENHRY and CDR2 SYGVKD. V lost 9 bases, J lost 8 bases, and 8 bases stayed unmatched. The CDR3 has 13 residues. CDR3 residues: CAMMGGGAHEQFF. CDR3 DNA sequence: TGTGCCATGATGGGCGGGGGGGCGCATGAGCAGTTCTTC.

The rearrangement uses TRBV28 and TRBJ1-2; D ambiguous. The CDR3 is made up of 12 amino acids. Trimming stripped 4 bases from V and 10 bases from J, with 13 bases between. Germline values: CDR1 MDHEN, CDR2 SYDVKM. The CDR3, as DNA: TGTGCCAGCAGTTCCCGCGGACTGTTCTACACCTTC. Translation: CASSSRGLFYTF.